Detailed here is one T cell receptor beta chain. The sample is drawn from a study of blood T cell repertoires in COVID-19. Looking at the study overall: The samples span acute and convalescent COVID-19 from the United States, Italy and Spain. The analysed material was cDNA or gDNA that came from T cells, B-cell-depleted T cells, or PBMCs.

This CDR3 spans 15 amino acids. Germline V gene sequence: CDR1 SQVTM, CDR2 ANQGSEA. V shed 4 bases, J shed 4 bases, and the junction held 10 bases outside the gene matches. Original analysis: Researchers report that nucleated cell counts were estimated from reference gene primer amplification. Libraries were prepared by immunoSEQ multiplex PCR; TCRdb keeps only in-frame clonotypes and omits some of them. V, J and clone size derive from that table, while D and trimming were established from the DNA sequence. The repertoire holds over 200,000 clones, with over 75% as singletons. The chain is built from TRBV29-1 and TRBJ2-1; 7 bases match TRBD1. Material: peripheral blood. This clonotype was obtained from a man aged 35 to 55 with active or convalescent COVID-19. CDR3 DNA sequence: TGCAGCGTTGTCTGGCAGGGCAGGGGGTACAATGAGCAGTTCTTC. Encoded protein: CSVVWQGRGYNEQFF.